This T cell receptor (beta chain) appears in the sequencing data of a study of cytomegalovirus exposure and HLA in healthy donors. Researchers ran the PCR with 60 Vbeta and 13 Jbeta primers. Libraries were prepared by immunoSEQ multiplex PCR; TCRdb keeps only in-frame clonotypes and omits some of them. The sample has approximately 110,000 clones, about four fifths seen once. The sample comprised PBMCs. This receptor was obtained from a woman in her sixties in good health and CMV-seropositive.

Here the CDR3 DNA reads TGTGCCTGGAGTGAGGGGATGGGGTTTTTGGGAACCCTCCACTTT. It is translated as CAWSEGMGFLGTLHF. The chain joins TRBV30 to TRBJ1-6, with D perhaps matching TRBD1 (5 bases). The CDR3 is made up of 15 amino acids. Germline CDR1 reads GTSNPN; CDR2 reads SVGIG (reference sequence). V lost 1 base and J lost 14, with 21 bases in between. Drawing the rest from reference TRBV30 and TRBJ1-6, the complete variable domain is SQTIHQWPATLVQPVGSPLSLECTVEGTSNPNLYWYRQAAGRGLQLLFYSVGIGQISSEVPQNLSASRPQDRQFILSSKKLLLSDSGFYLCAWSEGMGFLGTLHFGNGTRLTVT.